The 4 T cell receptor beta chains below all came from one sample that was sequenced in a study of shared clonotypes between healthy human individuals. In the naive CD8 group, cells lacked CD45RO and were positively selected for CCR7, so terminally differentiated effector memory CD45RA+ cells were left out. Using immunoSEQ multiplex PCR, the repertoire was profiled, and TCRdb retains in-frame clones only, with some absent. The sample holds hundreds of thousands of clones; 90% to 97% are singletons and the top ten take about 0.12%. The sequenced material came from naive CD8+ T cells sorted from blood. The source of these receptors is a young woman in good health.

The CDR3 protein is CASSPRLAFSYNEQFF. CDR3 sequence (DNA): TGTGCCAGCAGTCCCCGACTAGCGTTCTCCTACAATGAGCAGTTCTTC. This sequence joins TRBV28 and TRBJ2-1; TRBD2 matches 8 bases. The germline CDR1 and CDR2 sequences are MDHEN and SYDVKM. V gave up 5 bases and J gave up 0 bases; unmatched junction bases: 6. There are 16 residues in the CDR3.

The chain couples TRBV19 to TRBJ1-5; no clear D. The CDR3 totals 12 residues. Germline values: CDR1 LNHDA, CDR2 SQIVND (reference sequence). Trimming removed 4 bases from V and 4 bases from J, with 5 bases in between. The CDR3 nucleotides read TGTGCCAGTAGTACGGTAAATCAGCCCCAGCATTTT. This encodes CASSTVNQPQHF.

The gene calls are TRBV6-5 and TRBJ2-2, with 9 bases lining up with TRBD1. In germline, CDR1 is MNHEY, CDR2 SVGAGI. V lost 6 bases, J lost 6 bases, and 8 bases stayed unmatched. The CDR3 is 15 amino acids. CDR3 sequence: CASSPWTGDAGELFF. The CDR3 nucleotides read TGTGCCAGCAGCCCTTGGACAGGGGATGCCGGGGAGCTGTTTTTT.

This sequence joins TRBV7-9 and TRBJ2-1; D ambiguous. CDR1 is SEHNR, CDR2 FQNEAQ, per germline (reference sequence). V was pared by 5 bases and J by 7 bases, with 24 bases between. This CDR3 is 17 amino acids long. The CDR3: CASSPLRRGVQSNEQFF. CDR3 DNA sequence: TGTGCCAGCAGCCCACTCCGGCGAGGAGTACAAAGTAATGAGCAGTTCTTC.